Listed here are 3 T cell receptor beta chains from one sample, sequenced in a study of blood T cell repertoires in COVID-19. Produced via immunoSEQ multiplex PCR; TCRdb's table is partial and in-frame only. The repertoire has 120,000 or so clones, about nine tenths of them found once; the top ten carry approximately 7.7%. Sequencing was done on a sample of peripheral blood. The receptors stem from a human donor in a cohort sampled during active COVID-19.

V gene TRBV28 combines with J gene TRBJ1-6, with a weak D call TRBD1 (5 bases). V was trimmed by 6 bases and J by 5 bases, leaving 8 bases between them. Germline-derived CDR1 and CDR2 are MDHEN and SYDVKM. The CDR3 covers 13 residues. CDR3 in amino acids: CASRTENNSPLHF. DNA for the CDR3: TGTGCCAGCAGGACAGAGAATAATTCACCCCTCCACTTT.

The CDR3 here is CASSQPQDPTGVYEQYF. CDR3 sequence (DNA): TGCGCCAGCAGCCAACCCCAGGACCCGACGGGGGTCTACGAGCAGTACTTC. V and J are TRBV4-1 and TRBJ2-7, with D perhaps TRBD2 (6 bases). CDR1 and CDR2 from the germline V gene are MGHRA and YSYEKL. V was shortened by 2 bases and J by 3 bases, with 20 bases between the two germline ends. CDR3 size: 17 residues.

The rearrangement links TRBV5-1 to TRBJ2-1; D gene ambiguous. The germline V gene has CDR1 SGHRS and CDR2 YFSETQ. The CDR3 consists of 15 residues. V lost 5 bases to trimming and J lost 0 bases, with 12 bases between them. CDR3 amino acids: CASSPIISSYNEQFF. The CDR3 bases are TGCGCCAGCAGTCCGATCATTAGCTCCTACAATGAGCAGTTCTTC. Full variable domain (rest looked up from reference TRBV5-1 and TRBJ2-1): KAGVTQTPRYLIKTRGQQVTLSCSPISGHRSVSWYQQTPGQGLQFLFEYFSETQRNKGNFPGRFSGRQFSNSRSEMNVSTLELGDSALYLCASSPIISSYNEQFFGPGTRLTVL.